A single T cell receptor (beta chain) is shown here with its context. Its antigen is unknown. Only in-frame clones appear in the TCRdb table, and some are missing; sequencing was by immunoSEQ multiplex PCR. Of approximately 10,000 clones in the sample, about 90% were seen once. The data were obtained in a study of pediatric ulcerative colitis. Study as a whole: Fewer than 10 patients showed pancolitis and two showed left-sided colitis.

CDR3 size: 15 residues. V was shortened by 3 bases and J by 3 bases, with 15 bases between the two germline ends. The germline V gene encodes CDR1 SGHRS and CDR2 YFSETQ. Notes on the study in general: A couple of rectal clonotypes were found only in ulcerative colitis patients, all of them.

The source material was blood. The chain has TRBV5-1 and TRBJ2-5; a possible D gene is TRBD2 (6 bases). This sequence originates from a girl aged 10-17 years with moderate ulcerative colitis. The CDR3: CASSWRSGEEETQYF. The CDR3 nucleotides are TGCGCCAGCAGCTGGAGGTCCGGGGAGGAAGAGACCCAGTACTTC.